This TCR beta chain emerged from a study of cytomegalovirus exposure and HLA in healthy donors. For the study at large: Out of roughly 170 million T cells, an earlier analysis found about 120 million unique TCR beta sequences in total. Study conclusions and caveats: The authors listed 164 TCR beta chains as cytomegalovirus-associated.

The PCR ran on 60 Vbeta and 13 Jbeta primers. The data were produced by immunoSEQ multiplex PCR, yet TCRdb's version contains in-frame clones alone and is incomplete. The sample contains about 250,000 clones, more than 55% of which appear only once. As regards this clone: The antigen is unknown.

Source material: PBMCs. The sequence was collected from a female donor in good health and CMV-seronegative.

The CDR3 DNA is TGTGCCAGCAGTTCCGCTAGCCCGGTGGGGGGGACCCAGTACTTC. Translation: CASSSASPVGGTQYF. The J gene is TRBJ2-5, the V gene TRBV2, with D possibly matching TRBD2 (6 bases). V lost 5 bases, J lost 7 bases, and 20 bases lay in between. Germline assignment: CDR1 SNHLY and CDR2 FYNNEI. The CDR3 is 15 residues long.